This is a list of T cell receptor beta chains from one sample in a study of T cells in Graves' hyperthyroidism and ophthalmopathy. TCRdb re-derived calls from the multiplex PCR reads in MiXCR, one entry per CDR3 protein. The sample holds more than 350,000 distinct CDR3 sequences, 17% seen once. The source material was blood. The source of these receptors is a woman in her twenties or thirties with Graves' hyperthyroidism that later progressed to Graves' ophthalmopathy. Both conserved end residues are trimmed from each CDR3. The D gene is left open where the match is weak.

v_call | cdr3_length | d_call | cdr3_aa
TRBV9 | 10 | . | ASSAGWDEQF
TRBV14 | 13 | . | ASSHTAGTVWTQY
TRBV5-1 | 11 | . | ASGYGLNTEAF
TRBV9 | 12 | . | ASSVTGEYGELF
TRBV7-2 | 12 | . | ASSSPFVRVEQF
TRBV6-2/TRBV6-3 | 13 | . | ASSPGGSTNYGYT
TRBV6-1 | 13 | TRBD1 | ASGTGSATNEKLF
TRBV27 | 13 | TRBD2 | ASSLLLAANNEQF
TRBV29-1 | 12 | . | SVEEMAGVSEAF
TRBV12-3/TRBV12-4 | 11 | . | ASKGVGNSPLH
TRBV10-3 | 14 | TRBD1 | AISDLGRGNSYEQY
TRBV2 | 12 | . | ASGASEGSYGYT
TRBV10-3 | 11 | . | AISDTAGTEAF
TRBV6-1 | 12 | . | ASSEYGGNSPLH
TRBV14 | 13 | TRBD1 | ASSQTETGLTPLH
TRBV27 | 15 | TRBD2 | ASSPWTSGGSEDTQY